This T cell receptor (beta chain) appears in the sequencing data of a study of T cells in Graves' hyperthyroidism and ophthalmopathy. The germline CDR1 and CDR2 sequences are MDHEN and SYDVKM. This CDR3 comprises 16 residues. Trimming shortened V by 5 bases and J by 0 bases, and 11 bases separated the two germline ends. This clonotype was found a few times. The antigen remains undetermined. Study findings and constraints: Also found in blood were most expanded thyroid clonotypes above 0.001.

Amplification of TCR beta CDR3 regions used RNA as the template. When the TCR CDR3 underwent first-round RT-PCR, the HTBI primer set was used. One entry per CDR3 protein, called by TCRdb with MiXCR from the multiplex PCR reads. The sample has a few hundred thousand distinct CDR3 sequences, approximately 15% seen once. The sample consisted of blood. This rearrangement joins TRBV28 to TRBJ1-6; D not certain. This receptor was identified in a woman aged 40 to 50 with Graves' ophthalmopathy. In DNA form, the CDR3 reads TGTGCCAGCAGTGCCCGCCTCAGCTCCTATAATTCACCCCTCCACTTT. Its translation: CASSARLSSYNSPLHF.